The 32 T cell receptor beta chains presented below share a single source sample, sequenced in a study of T cells expressing NK-cell markers. TCRdb processed the 5' RACE reads again and assigns one entry to each CDR3 protein, with no DNA. Recorded here are some 600,000 distinct CDR3 sequences; the top ten clones represent roughly 3.6%. Specimen: blood T cells: a sorted CD56 or NKG2C T cell subset, CD4+ or CD8+ T cells, or bulk PBMC T cells (not recorded which). Receptor source: a man aged 18 to 29 in good health.

This chain connects TRBV20-1 to TRBJ2-3; TCRdb outputs TRBD2, but without DNA this stays unchecked. This CDR3 has 15 amino acids. Germline V gene lookup returns CDR1 DFQATT and CDR2 SNEGSKA (reference sequence). The CDR3 sequence is CSARDLPGPTDTQYF.

This chain links TRBV6-8 with TRBJ2-5; TCRdb designates TRBD1, a call that cannot be tested without DNA. This CDR3 has 16 amino acids. From germline, CDR1 is MNHGY and CDR2 SAAAGT. The CDR3 sequence: CARKYRDRQGKETQYF.

This chain connects TRBV7-9 to TRBJ2-5; the TCRdb call, TRBD1, lacks DNA for checking. The CDR3 is 15 amino acids. Germline assignment: CDR1 SEHNR and CDR2 FQNEAQ (reference sequence). CDR3 sequence: CASSPLPGSQETQYF.

V and J are TRBV4-3 and TRBJ1-4; TCRdb names TRBD1, which stays unverified in the absence of DNA. This CDR3 has 16 residues. The germline gives CDR1 LGHNA, CDR2 YSLEER. The CDR3 loop reads CASSQRDAATNEKLFF.

This CDR3 is CASSLRGDSNQPQHF. The rearrangement joins TRBV5-1 to TRBJ1-5; TCRdb names TRBD1, which stays unverified in the absence of DNA. The CDR3 sequence is 15 residues long. Germline CDR1 is SGHRS and CDR2 is YFSETQ.

The chain uses TRBV4-1 and TRBJ2-1; TCRdb picks TRBD1, but there is no DNA to check that call. Germline V gives CDR1 MGHRA, CDR2 YSYEKL. CDR3 length equals 16 residues. The CDR3 loop reads CASSPMGQALGNEQFF.

The chain recombines TRBV29-1 with TRBJ2-3; TCRdb picks TRBD2, but there is no DNA to check that call. This CDR3 comprises 14 residues. The germline V gene encodes CDR1 SQVTM and CDR2 ANQGSEA. The CDR3 here is CSVELAGYTDTQYF.

The chain uses TRBV7-8 and TRBJ2-3; TCRdb's assignment of TRBD2 cannot be checked, as there is no DNA. This CDR3 contains 16 residues. The germline V gene has CDR1 SGHVS and CDR2 FQNEAQ. The CDR3 spells CASSPRLAGGSDTQYF.

This sequence joins TRBV9 and TRBJ2-2; the D gene TCRdb calls, TRBD2, cannot be checked with no DNA. The CDR3 consists of 18 residues. Germline values: CDR1 SGDLS, CDR2 YYNGEE. The CDR3 loop reads CASSALGGPGFGAGELFF.

The chain employs TRBV29-1 and TRBJ1-1. This CDR3 has 12 residues. Per the germline V gene, CDR1 is SQVTM and CDR2 is ANQGSEA. The CDR3 loop reads CSVEDEDVKAFF.

This chain joins TRBV5-1 and TRBJ2-1; TCRdb lists TRBD1, though no DNA is available to test this call. The CDR3 spans 15 residues. Germline V gene sequence: CDR1 SGHRS, CDR2 YFSETQ. CDR3 amino acids: CASSHGQGMNNEQFF.

This chain links TRBV7-9 with TRBJ2-7; as DNA is missing, the TRBD1 call by TCRdb cannot be tested. Germline-derived CDR1 and CDR2 are SEHNR and FQNEAQ (reference sequence). The CDR3 has 12 amino acids. CDR3 amino acids: CASEGGSYEQYF.

The rearrangement uses TRBV7-8 and TRBJ2-4. The length of the CDR3 is 15 residues. From germline, CDR1 is SGHVS and CDR2 FQNEAQ. The CDR3 here is CASSLSLLAKNIQYF.

The genes are TRBV27 and TRBJ2-3. The germline gives CDR1 MNHEY, CDR2 SMNVEV (reference sequence). This CDR3 comprises 17 residues. The CDR3 protein is CASSRTFIGRSTDTQYF.

The chain uses TRBV29-1 and TRBJ1-2. The germline gives CDR1 SQVTM, CDR2 ANQGSEA. The CDR3 totals 13 residues. The chain's CDR3 is CSGMSTGYYGYTF.

The gene calls are TRBV9 and TRBJ1-1; TCRdb picks TRBD1, but there is no DNA to check that call. Germline V gene data show CDR1 as SGDLS and CDR2 as YYNGEE. The length of the CDR3 is 14 residues. CDR3 region: CASSAGTGLGEAFF.

This sequence joins TRBV4-3 and TRBJ2-1; TCRdb lists TRBD2, though no DNA is available to test this call. Germline lookup yields CDR1 LGHNA and CDR2 YSLEER. The CDR3 loop spans 14 amino acids. CDR3 loop: CASSEAGGIDEQFF.

The chain uses TRBV20-1 and TRBJ1-4; TCRdb designates TRBD1, a call that cannot be tested without DNA. Germline V gives CDR1 DFQATT, CDR2 SNEGSKA (reference sequence). This CDR3 contains 16 residues. The CDR3 reads CSARLISGQVDEKLFF.

The chain carries TRBV7-7 and TRBJ2-5; the TCRdb D gene call, TRBD2, has no DNA to confirm it. The CDR3 consists of 13 residues. Germline CDR1 SSHAT, CDR2 FNYEAQ (reference sequence). CDR3 sequence reads: CASSFGEGETQYF.

V usage is TRBV5-1 and J usage is TRBJ2-7; the TCRdb D gene call, TRBD2, has no DNA to confirm it. Germline values: CDR1 SGHRS, CDR2 YFSETQ. The CDR3 has 15 amino acids. CDR3 in amino acids: CASSLLAQGGYEQYF. The variable domain in full, with the rest retrieved from reference TRBV5-1 and TRBJ2-7, is KAGVTQTPRYLIKTRGQQVTLSCSPISGHRSVSWYQQTPGQGLQFLFEYFSETQRNKGNFPGRFSGRQFSNSRSEMNVSTLELGDSALYLCASSLLAQGGYEQYFGPGTRLTVT.

The chain is built from TRBV5-1 and TRBJ2-1. The CDR3 covers 15 residues. Germline CDR1 and CDR2: SGHRS and YFSETQ. The CDR3 sequence: CASSLSRSGYNEQFF.

The chain recombines TRBV5-1 with TRBJ2-1; with no DNA, the TCRdb D assignment of TRBD2 cannot be verified. The germline CDR1 and CDR2 sequences are SGHRS and YFSETQ. The CDR3 loop spans 16 amino acids. The CDR3 is CASRGLAGVRYNEQFF.

This chain uses TRBV5-1 with TRBJ2-3. In germline, CDR1 is SGHRS, CDR2 YFSETQ. CDR3 length: 14 residues. The CDR3 loop reads CASSLGQTTDTQYF.

V and J are TRBV4-1 and TRBJ1-4; the TRBD1 assignment by TCRdb is unverifiable without DNA. There are 14 residues in the CDR3. Germline lookup yields CDR1 MGHRA and CDR2 YSYEKL. Here the CDR3 reads CASSQVTGPEKLFF.

The chain joins TRBV20-1 to TRBJ1-4; TCRdb selects TRBD1, and the lack of DNA leaves this call unchecked. Germline CDR1 reads DFQATT; CDR2 reads SNEGSKA (reference sequence). This CDR3 region has 13 residues. CDR3: CSAAGTANEKLFF.

This sequence joins TRBV11-2 and TRBJ2-1; as DNA is missing, the TRBD1 call by TCRdb cannot be tested. The CDR3 has 14 amino acids. Germline-derived CDR1 and CDR2 are SGHAT and FQNNGV. CDR3 sequence reads: CASSLSQGLVEQFF.

V gene TRBV7-3 combines with J gene TRBJ2-1. This CDR3 region has 16 residues. CDR1 and CDR2 from the germline V gene are SGHTA and FQGTGA. The CDR3: CASSLNFGSSYNEQFF.

The chain links TRBV6-5 to TRBJ2-3; as DNA is missing, the TRBD1 call by TCRdb cannot be tested. The CDR3 runs to 14 residues. CDR1 and CDR2 from the germline V gene are MNHEY and SVGAGI. CDR3 amino acids: CASSYSMGEDTQYF.

The rearrangement uses TRBV7-9 and TRBJ2-1; without DNA, the TCRdb call of TRBD1 cannot be checked. This CDR3 is built from 15 residues. Germline V lookup: CDR1 SEHNR, CDR2 FQNEAQ (reference sequence). CDR3 loop: CAIQRPGQGYNEQFF.

The chain carries TRBV9 and TRBJ2-5; TCRdb indicates TRBD1, and absent DNA this call remains unverified. From germline, CDR1 is SGDLS and CDR2 YYNGEE. The length of the CDR3 is 15 residues. The CDR3 protein is CASSVGGHRQETQYF.

The gene calls are TRBV5-1 and TRBJ2-1. Germline loops: CDR1 SGHRS, CDR2 YFSETQ. CDR3 length: 15 amino acids. Here the CDR3 reads CASSLTRDLLHEQFF. Full variable domain (rest looked up from reference TRBV5-1 and TRBJ2-1): KAGVTQTPRYLIKTRGQQVTLSCSPISGHRSVSWYQQTPGQGLQFLFEYFSETQRNKGNFPGRFSGRQFSNSRSEMNVSTLELGDSALYLCASSLTRDLLHEQFFGPGTRLTVL.

This sequence joins TRBV6-1 and TRBJ2-7; TCRdb's D gene call, TRBD1, goes unchecked for lack of DNA. The germline V gene has CDR1 MNHNS and CDR2 SASEGT. The CDR3 loop spans 13 amino acids. CDR3 loop: CASSAILRDILYF.